The T cell receptor (beta chain) described here comes from a study of identical twins. Using its own MiXCR run on the 5' RACE reads, TCRdb lists one record per CDR3 protein. The sample records hundreds of thousands of distinct CDR3 sequences, approximately 20% being singletons. This clonotype appeared a few times. V was cut by 4 bases and J by 3 bases, with 15 bases left in between. The CDR3 loop spans 15 amino acids. The germline V gene encodes CDR1 MDHEN and CDR2 SYDVKM. The sample was also linked to a second study, of yellow fever vaccine responses in identical twins.

Sequencing was performed on CD4+ T cells sorted from blood. V and J are TRBV28 and TRBJ1-1; TRBD1 is a possible D gene (6 bases). This clonotype was sampled from a young woman in good health. The DNA of the CDR3 is TGTGCCAGCAGTTCCCCGAAGGGGGGAGACACTGAAGCTTTCTTT. Its translation is CASSSPKGGDTEAFF.